Following are 17 T cell receptor beta chains from one sample sequenced in a study of cytomegalovirus exposure and HLA in healthy donors. The table came from immunoSEQ multiplex PCR; TCRdb's copy has only in-frame clones and leaves some out. The sample records about 200,000 clones, around four fifths being singletons. The sample taken for sequencing was PBMCs. These receptors were collected from a woman in her late teens or twenties in good health and CMV-seronegative.

This rearrangement joins TRBV18 to TRBJ1-1; D is perhaps TRBD1 (5 bases). CDR1 is KGHSH and CDR2 is LQKENI in the germline V gene. Trimming left V 3 bases short and J 2 bases short, with 16 bases between. The CDR3 is 16 amino acids. As DNA, the CDR3 is TGTGCCAGCTCACCCCTTGAGGGGTTCGACAACACTGAAGCTTTCTTT. It codes for CASSPLEGFDNTEAFF. Complete variable domain (other parts from reference TRBV18 and TRBJ1-1): NAGVMQNPRHLVRRRGQEARLRCSPMKGHSHVYWYRQLPEEGLKFMVYLQKENIIDESGMPKERFSAEFPKEGPSILRIQQVVRGDSAAYFCASSPLEGFDNTEAFFGQGTRLTVV.

The rearrangement links TRBV5-1 to TRBJ1-2; the D is unclear. CDR1 and CDR2 (germline): SGHRS, YFSETQ. The CDR3 is 12 residues long. Trimming shortened V by 4 bases and J by 8 bases, and 12 bases separated the two germline ends. CDR3 loop: CASSLEDWGYTF. The CDR3 DNA reads TGCGCCAGCAGCCTGGAAGATTGGGGCTACACCTTC.

The rearrangement uses TRBV30 and TRBJ1-2; D is uncertain. Germline lookup yields CDR1 GTSNPN and CDR2 SVGIG (reference sequence). CDR3 length equals 14 residues. V was clipped by 3 bases and J by 8 bases, with 19 bases between them. CDR3 protein: CAWSQGAGNVGYTF. The CDR3 DNA reads TGTGCCTGGAGCCAAGGCGCGGGGAACGTGGGCTACACCTTC.

This clone is a singleton in its sample. The chain is built from TRBV5-1 and TRBJ1-1, with 10 bases identical to TRBD1. The J segment lost 3 bases and the V segment lost 6 bases, leaving 8 bases of the junction unmatched. Germline V gives CDR1 SGHRS, CDR2 YFSETQ. CDR3 size: 15 residues. CDR3 loop: CASTRTGGDYTEAFF. Here the CDR3 DNA reads TGCGCCAGCACTCGGACAGGGGGGGATTACACTGAAGCTTTCTTT.

There are a few counts of this clone. The sample carries other DNA sequences with the same CDR3. V and J are TRBV5-1 and TRBJ1-2; D may be TRBD1 (6 bases). Germline V CDR1 and CDR2: SGHRS, YFSETQ. CDR3 length: 12 residues. The V gene lost 2 bases and the J gene lost 8 bases, with 10 bases spanning the gap. The CDR3 loop is CASSLSGAGYTF. For the CDR3, the DNA is TGCGCCAGCAGCTTATCGGGGGCCGGCTACACCTTC.

The genes are TRBV11-2 and TRBJ2-1; TRBD2 is a possible D gene (6 bases). The germline CDR1 and CDR2 sequences are SGHAT and FQNNGV. This CDR3 contains 13 residues. The ends were cut back, 5 bases at V and 6 bases at J, with 11 bases in the middle. The CDR3 DNA follows: TGTGCCAGCAGCCCTTGGCGGGGCAATGAGCAGTTCTTC. This translates into CASSPWRGNEQFF. Combining the CDR3 with reference TRBV11-2 and TRBJ2-1 gives the whole variable domain EAGVAQSPRYKIIEKRQSVAFWCNPISGHATLYWYQQILGQGPKLLIQFQNNGVVDDSQLPKDRFSAERLKGVDSTLKIQPAKLEDSAVYLCASSPWRGNEQFFGPGTRLTVL.

The rearrangement joins TRBV9 to TRBJ1-3; a weak D match, TRBD1 (5 bases). CDR1 and CDR2 (germline): SGDLS, YYNGEE. The V end was cut by 0 bases, the J end by 2 bases, with 15 bases between. The CDR3 is 17 residues long. In DNA form, the CDR3 reads TGTGCCAGCAGCGTAGCAGGGCATGTTAGAGCTGGAAACACCATATATTTT. Translating gives CASSVAGHVRAGNTIYF.

CDR3 residues: CASSLLHGSSYEQYF. Written as DNA, the CDR3 is TGTGCCAGCAGCTTGCTCCATGGGAGCTCCTACGAGCAGTACTTC. The chain carries TRBV5-4 and TRBJ2-7; D is possibly TRBD2 (5 bases). Trimming took off 1 base at V and 0 bases at J, with 11 bases between the two ends. The CDR3 has 15 residues. Germline assignment: CDR1 SGHNT and CDR2 YYREEE (reference sequence).

This clone has only a few counts. Other DNA sequences within the sample encode an identical CDR3. The rearrangement links TRBV6-5 to TRBJ1-1; D call uncertain. Germline CDR1 is MNHEY and CDR2 is SVGAGI. This CDR3 is built from 11 residues. Trimming left V 6 bases short and J 3 bases short, with 5 bases between. The DNA of the CDR3 is TGTGCCAGCAGGAGGGACACTGAAGCTTTCTTT. Translating gives CASRRDTEAFF.

This chain joins TRBV6-1 and TRBJ1-2; 11 nucleotides match TRBD1. Germline CDR1 and CDR2: MNHNS and SASEGT. V gave up 3 bases and J gave up 4 bases; unmatched junction bases: 7. The CDR3 covers 16 residues. The CDR3 DNA follows: TGTGCCAGCAGTGACCCGGACAGGGGGCGCGGCTATGGCTACACCTTC. This gives the protein CASSDPDRGRGYGYTF.

This clone has more than one count but fewer than ten. The V call is TRBV11-2, the J call TRBJ2-3; 7 bases line up with TRBD2. V lost 1 base to trimming and J lost 3 bases; unmatched junction nucleotides: 7. CDR3 length: 16 residues. Germline lookup yields CDR1 SGHAT and CDR2 FQNNGV. CDR3 loop: CASSLGASGGTDTQYF. The CDR3 coding sequence is TGTGCCAGCAGCTTAGGGGCTAGCGGTGGTACAGATACGCAGTATTTT. The entire variable domain, with the rest obtained from reference TRBV11-2 and TRBJ2-3, is as follows: EAGVAQSPRYKIIEKRQSVAFWCNPISGHATLYWYQQILGQGPKLLIQFQNNGVVDDSQLPKDRFSAERLKGVDSTLKIQPAKLEDSAVYLCASSLGASGGTDTQYFGPGTRLTVL.

The rearrangement uses TRBV9 and TRBJ2-2; no clear D. Per germline, CDR1 SGDLS and CDR2 YYNGEE. Trimming cost V 4 bases and J 3 bases, with 7 bases left between them. CDR3 length: 13 residues. The CDR3 loop is CASSQFYTGELFF. DNA of the CDR3: TGTGCCAGCAGCCAGTTCTACACCGGGGAGCTGTTTTTT.

The genes are TRBV30 and TRBJ1-5; D is ambiguous. The germline V gene encodes CDR1 GTSNPN and CDR2 SVGIG (reference sequence). The CDR3 contains 13 residues. V lost 3 bases and J 5 bases, leaving 11 bases between the germline ends. Here the CDR3 reads CAWSAQRDQPQHF. The CDR3 DNA reads TGTGCCTGGAGCGCACAGAGGGATCAGCCCCAGCATTTT.

This clone came up a few times. V and J are TRBV2 and TRBJ2-2, with D uncertain. The CDR3 runs 13 residues. V was cut by 6 bases and J by 7 bases, with 12 bases left in between. Germline CDR1 is SNHLY and CDR2 is FYNNEI. The CDR3 spells CASRPSPNGELFF. Here the CDR3 DNA reads TGTGCCAGCAGGCCGAGCCCCAACGGGGAGCTGTTTTTT.

In this sample, this clone turned up a few times. The chain couples TRBV5-1 to TRBJ1-5; TRBD1 matches at 7 bases. The junction had 1 base not matched to a gene; V was cut back by 0 bases and J by 4 bases. CDR1 is SGHRS, CDR2 YFSETQ, per germline. The CDR3 has 14 amino acids. CDR3 loop: CASSLGDRNQPQHF. The CDR3 DNA is TGCGCCAGCAGCTTGGGGGACAGAAATCAGCCCCAGCATTTT. The variable domain in full, completed from reference TRBV5-1 and TRBJ1-5, reads KAGVTQTPRYLIKTRGQQVTLSCSPISGHRSVSWYQQTPGQGLQFLFEYFSETQRNKGNFPGRFSGRQFSNSRSEMNVSTLELGDSALYLCASSLGDRNQPQHFGDGTRLSIL.

V is TRBV10-3 and J is TRBJ1-5; perhaps TRBD1 as D (6 bases). CDR3 size: 14 residues. Trimming removed 8 bases at V and 2 bases at J, with 13 bases between. Germline CDR1 and CDR2: ENHRY and SYGVKD. The CDR3 coding sequence is TGTGCCATCGCGGACAGTTCGGGCAATCAGCCCCAGCATTTT. As protein: CAIADSSGNQPQHF.

V and J are TRBV4-1 and TRBJ1-4; TRBD1 aligns across 7 bases. With V trimmed by 4 bases and J by 0 bases, 5 bases remained unmatched. This CDR3 spans 16 amino acids. Germline V gene sequence: CDR1 MGHRA, CDR2 YSYEKL. CDR3 region: CASSLTGTATNEKLFF. The CDR3 DNA reads as TGCGCCAGCAGCCTTACCGGGACAGCAACTAATGAAAAACTGTTTTTT.